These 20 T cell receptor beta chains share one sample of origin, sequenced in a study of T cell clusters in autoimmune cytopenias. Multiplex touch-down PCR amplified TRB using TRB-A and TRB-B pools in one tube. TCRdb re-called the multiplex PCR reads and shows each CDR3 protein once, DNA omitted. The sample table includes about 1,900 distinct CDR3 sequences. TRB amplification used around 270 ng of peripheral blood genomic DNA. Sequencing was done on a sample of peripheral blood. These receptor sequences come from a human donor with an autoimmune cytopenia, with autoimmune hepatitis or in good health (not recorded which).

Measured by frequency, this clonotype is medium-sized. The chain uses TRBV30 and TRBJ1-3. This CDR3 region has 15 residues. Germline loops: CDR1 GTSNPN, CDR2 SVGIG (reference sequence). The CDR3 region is CAWSPELLSGNTIYF.

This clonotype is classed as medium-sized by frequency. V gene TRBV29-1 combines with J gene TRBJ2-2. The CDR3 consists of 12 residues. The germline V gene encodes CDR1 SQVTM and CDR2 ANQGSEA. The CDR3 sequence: CSVDGNSGELFF.

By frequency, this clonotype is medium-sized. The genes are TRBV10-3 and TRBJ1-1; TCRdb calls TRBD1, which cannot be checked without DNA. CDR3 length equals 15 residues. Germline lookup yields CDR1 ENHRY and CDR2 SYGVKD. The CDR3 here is CAISELRTANTEAFF.

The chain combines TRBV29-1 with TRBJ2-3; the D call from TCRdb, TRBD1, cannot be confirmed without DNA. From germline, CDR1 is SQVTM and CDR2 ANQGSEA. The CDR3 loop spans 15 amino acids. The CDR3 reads CSVQQGTTSTDTQYF.

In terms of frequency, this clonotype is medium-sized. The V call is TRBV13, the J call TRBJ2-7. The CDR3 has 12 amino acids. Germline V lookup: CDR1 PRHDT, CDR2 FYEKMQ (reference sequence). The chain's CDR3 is CASSRWTGEQYF.

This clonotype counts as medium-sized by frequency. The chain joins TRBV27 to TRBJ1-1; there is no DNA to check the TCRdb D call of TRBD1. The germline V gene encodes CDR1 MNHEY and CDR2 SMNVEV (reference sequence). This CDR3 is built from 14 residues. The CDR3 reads CASSLQGDGAEAFF.

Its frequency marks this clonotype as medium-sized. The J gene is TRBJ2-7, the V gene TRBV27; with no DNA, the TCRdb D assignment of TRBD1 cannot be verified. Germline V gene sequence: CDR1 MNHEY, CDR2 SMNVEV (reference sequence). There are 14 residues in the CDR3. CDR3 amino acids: CASSFTGRPYEQYF.

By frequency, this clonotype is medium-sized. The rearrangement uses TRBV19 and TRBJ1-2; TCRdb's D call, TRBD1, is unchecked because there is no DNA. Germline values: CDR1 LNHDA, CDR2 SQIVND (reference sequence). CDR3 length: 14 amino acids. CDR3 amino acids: CASSIEGGAGGYTF.

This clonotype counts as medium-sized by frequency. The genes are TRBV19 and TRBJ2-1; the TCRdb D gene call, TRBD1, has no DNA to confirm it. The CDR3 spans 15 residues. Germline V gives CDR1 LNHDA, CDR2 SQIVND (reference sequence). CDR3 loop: CASRAVGGGRDEQFF.

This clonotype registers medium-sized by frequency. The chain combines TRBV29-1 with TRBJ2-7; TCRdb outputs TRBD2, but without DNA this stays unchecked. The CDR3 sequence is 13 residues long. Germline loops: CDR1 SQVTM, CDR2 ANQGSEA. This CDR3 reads CSVEGQLGYEQYF.

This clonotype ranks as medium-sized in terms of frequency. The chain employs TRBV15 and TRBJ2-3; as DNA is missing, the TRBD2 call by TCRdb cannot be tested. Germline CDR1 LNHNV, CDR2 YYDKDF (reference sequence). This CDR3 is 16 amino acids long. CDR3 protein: CATSRGEGPGTDTQYF.

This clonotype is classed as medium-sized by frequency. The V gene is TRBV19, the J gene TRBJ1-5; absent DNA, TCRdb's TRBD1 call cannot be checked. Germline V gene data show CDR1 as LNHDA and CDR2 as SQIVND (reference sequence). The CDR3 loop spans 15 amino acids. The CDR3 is CATHPPQGVGKPQHF.

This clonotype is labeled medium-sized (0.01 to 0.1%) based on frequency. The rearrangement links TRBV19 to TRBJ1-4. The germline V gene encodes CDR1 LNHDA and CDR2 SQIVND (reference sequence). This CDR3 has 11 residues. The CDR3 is CASSQEEKLFF.

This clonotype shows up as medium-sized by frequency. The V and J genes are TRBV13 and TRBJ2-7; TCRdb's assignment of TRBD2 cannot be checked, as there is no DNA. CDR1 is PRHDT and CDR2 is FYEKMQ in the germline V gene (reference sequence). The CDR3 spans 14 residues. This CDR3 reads CASSFGAGEYEQYF. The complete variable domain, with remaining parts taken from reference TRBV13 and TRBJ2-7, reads AAGVIQSPRHLIKEKRETATLKCYPIPRHDTVYWYQQGPGQDPQFLISFYEKMQSDKGSIPDRFSAQQFSDYHSELNMSSLELGDSALYFCASSFGAGEYEQYFGPGTRLTVT.

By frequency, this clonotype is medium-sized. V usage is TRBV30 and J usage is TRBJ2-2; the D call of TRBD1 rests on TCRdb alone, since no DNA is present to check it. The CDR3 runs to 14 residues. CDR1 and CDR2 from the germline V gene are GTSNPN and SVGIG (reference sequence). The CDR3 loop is CAWTGEANTGELFF. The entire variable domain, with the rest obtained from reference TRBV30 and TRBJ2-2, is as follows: SQTIHQWPATLVQPVGSPLSLECTVEGTSNPNLYWYRQAAGRGLQLLFYSVGIGQISSEVPQNLSASRPQDRQFILSSKKLLLSDSGFYLCAWTGEANTGELFFGEGSRLTVL.

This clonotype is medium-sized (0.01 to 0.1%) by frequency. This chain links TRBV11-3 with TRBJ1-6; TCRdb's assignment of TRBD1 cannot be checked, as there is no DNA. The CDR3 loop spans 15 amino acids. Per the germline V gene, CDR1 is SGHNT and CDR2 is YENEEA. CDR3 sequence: CASSKSLGANSPLHF.

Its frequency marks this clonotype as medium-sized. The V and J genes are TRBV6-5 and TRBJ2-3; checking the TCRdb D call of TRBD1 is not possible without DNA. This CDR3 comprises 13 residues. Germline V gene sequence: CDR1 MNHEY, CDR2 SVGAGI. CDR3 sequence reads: CASSVQGTDTQYF.

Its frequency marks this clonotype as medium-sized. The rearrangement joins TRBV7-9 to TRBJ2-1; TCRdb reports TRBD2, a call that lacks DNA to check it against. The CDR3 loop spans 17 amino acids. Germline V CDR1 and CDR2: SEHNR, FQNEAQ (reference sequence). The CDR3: CASSSHGLAGGYNEQFF.

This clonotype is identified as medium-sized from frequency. CDR3 sequence: CSVESVDRGSDYEQYF. The genes are TRBV29-1 and TRBJ2-7; the TCRdb D gene call, TRBD1, has no DNA to confirm it. This CDR3 comprises 16 residues. The germline CDR1 and CDR2 sequences are SQVTM and ANQGSEA.

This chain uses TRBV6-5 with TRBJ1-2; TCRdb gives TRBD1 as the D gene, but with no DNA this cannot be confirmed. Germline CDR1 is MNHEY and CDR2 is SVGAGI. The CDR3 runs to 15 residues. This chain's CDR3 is CASSTPGQTNYGYTF.